Only a few counts were recorded for the clone carrying this T cell receptor (beta chain). The sample is drawn from a study of beta chain features in type 1 diabetes. The authors reverse transcribed all of the isolated RNA, so sequencing captured expressed TCRB transcripts. Clones were read by immunoSEQ multiplex PCR, and TCRdb kept only the in-frame ones, dropping some. The data hold under 250,000 clones, with roughly 15% observed a single time. CDR1 and CDR2 from the germline V gene are SGHAT and FQNNGV. V lost 5 bases to trimming and J lost 13 bases; unmatched junction nucleotides: 7. The CDR3 consists of 12 residues.

This receptor was identified in a woman between 40 and 50 years old in good health. The V call is TRBV11-2, the J call TRBJ2-1; TRBD2 matches 8 bases. Source material: naive CD4+ T cells from blood. The CDR3: CASSVQRGSQFF. CDR3 nucleotide sequence: TGTGCCAGCAGCGTCCAGCGGGGGTCCCAGTTCTTC.